The source of this T cell receptor beta chain is a study of blood T cell repertoires in COVID-19. Study information: Italy, Spain and the United States were the sources of the convalescent and acute COVID-19 samples.

V was pared by 5 bases and J by 6 bases, with 6 bases of the junction left unmatched. Germline V gene lookup returns CDR1 MNHEY and CDR2 SVGEGT. CDR3 size: 16 residues. The protocol was immunoSEQ multiplex PCR, while the TCRdb copy is restricted to in-frame clones and leaves out a portion. The table lists 150,000 or so clones, about 88% of them singletons. Specimen: peripheral blood. This sequence originates from a man between 18 and 29 years old with acute or convalescent COVID-19. The chain joins TRBV6-2 or TRBV6-3 to TRBJ2-1, with TRBD2 identical over 14 bases. CDR3 in amino acids: CASSRLAGGPGNEQFF. The CDR3 DNA follows: TGTGCCAGCAGTCGACTAGCGGGGGGGCCGGGCAATGAGCAGTTCTTC.